Here is one T cell receptor (beta chain) with its context. The data were taken from a study of T cell changes during pregnancy in multiple sclerosis. Using immunoSEQ multiplex PCR, the repertoire was profiled, and TCRdb retains in-frame clones only, with some absent. The table has about 15,000 clones, roughly four fifths seen once. Germline CDR1 and CDR2: SGHTA and FQGNSA. Unmatched junction bases numbered 7, after V lost 1 base and J lost 4 bases. This CDR3 comprises 16 residues. Sequencing used CD8+ T cells from peripheral blood mononuclear cells, obtained in the second trimester of pregnancy. The V call is TRBV7-2, the J call TRBJ2-3; 8 nucleotides agree with TRBD2. The sequence was obtained from a female donor in good health, enrolled as a control in a pregnancy study. In DNA, the CDR3 is TGTGCCAGCAGCTTAGACGGGGGGGCCCCCCCAGATACGCAGTATTTT. Protein product: CASSLDGGAPPDTQYF.